The rows below give T cell receptor beta chains drawn from one sample of a study of CD8 T cells in ankylosing spondylitis. TCRdb redid the calling of the 5' RACE reads with MiXCR, one entry per CDR3 protein. Here the sample spans a few hundred thousand distinct CDR3 sequences, around 22% being singletons. The sample consisted of blood, either unsorted or a sorted T cell fraction (not recorded which). These receptors all stem from a male donor with ankylosing spondylitis. Each CDR3 is given with its conserved first and last residue. A D gene is named only where the DNA matches it firmly. Clone size is shown for a subset of rows, as once, few, many or a class of expanded clone.

V,D,size,J,DNA,CDR3
TRBV7-2,.,once,TRBJ1-5,TGTGCCAGCAGCTTAAGGTCGGGTTTCGATAGCAATCAGCCCCAGCATTTT,CASSLRSGFDSNQPQHF
TRBV27,.,.,TRBJ2-1,TGTGCCAGCCGCGGGGCCGCCGCCTCCTACAATGAGCAGTTCTTC,CASRGAAASYNEQFF
TRBV7-2,.,.,TRBJ1-3,TGTGCCAGCAGCTTAGCGGGAGGCTCTGGAAACACCATATATTTT,CASSLAGGSGNTIYF
TRBV7-2,.,.,TRBJ2-7,TGTGCCAGCAGCTTAGACCCCCTGGCGGACTACGAGCAGTACTTC,CASSLDPLADYEQYF
TRBV29-1,TRBD2,.,TRBJ2-2,TGCAGCGCTCGGGGGCGGCTAGCGGGAGCCACCGGGGAGCTGTTTTTT,CSARGRLAGATGELFF
TRBV5-4,.,few,TRBJ1-4,TGTGCCAGCAGCTTGGCCGGGAATGAAAAACTGTTTTTT,CASSLAGNEKLFF
TRBV20-1,TRBD2,.,TRBJ2-5,TGCAGTGCTTCAACTCGCGGGGGGGCAACAGATGCTGCCCAGTACTTC,CSASTRGGATDAAQYF
TRBV7-9,TRBD2,few,TRBJ2-1,TGTGCCAGCAGCAAGAGGACTAGCGGGTCCGGCAATGAGCAGTTCTTC,CASSKRTSGSGNEQFF
TRBV7-9,.,many,TRBJ2-3,TGTGCCAGCAGCTTGGTCCAGTCGGCAGATACGCAGTATTTT,CASSLVQSADTQYF
TRBV5-1,.,.,TRBJ1-1,TGCGCCAGCAGCTTGGAAGGTGTCTACACTGAAGCTTTCTTT,CASSLEGVYTEAFF
TRBV11-2,TRBD1,.,TRBJ2-1,TGTGCCAGCAGTCGAGGGACAGGGGGCTTCAATGAGCAGTTCTTC,CASSRGTGGFNEQFF
TRBV11-2,TRBD2,few,TRBJ2-3,TGTGCCAGCATCCAGGGAGGGCTGGTCACAGATACGCAGTATTTT,CASIQGGLVTDTQYF
TRBV15,.,.,TRBJ2-1,TGTGCCACCGGACGAAGGAGGGTGAGCTCCTACAATGAGCAGTTCTTC,CATGRRRVSSYNEQFF
TRBV5-1,.,many,TRBJ2-1,TGCGCCAGCAGCTTGTCGGGACCAAGCTCCTACAATGAGCAGTTCTTC,CASSLSGPSSYNEQFF
TRBV6-5,.,.,TRBJ2-5,TGTGCCAGCAGTTACCCGGGCCGTAGTGGGGAGACCCAGTACTTC,CASSYPGRSGETQYF
TRBV2,TRBD1,.,TRBJ2-5,TGTGCCAGCAGTGACGACAGGGGAGAGACCCAGTACTTC,CASSDDRGETQYF
TRBV5-1,TRBD2,few,TRBJ2-3,TGCGCCAGCAGCTTGGGCTTCACTAGCGGGAGCACAGATACGCAGTATTTT,CASSLGFTSGSTDTQYF
TRBV4-2,TRBD2,.,TRBJ2-7,TGTGCCAGCAGCGGAAGAGTGATAGCGGGAGTCTACGAGCAGTACTTC,CASSGRVIAGVYEQYF
TRBV7-3,.,once,TRBJ2-2,TGTGCCAGCAGCTTACTCCACGGTCGGAACACCGGGGAGCTGTTTTTT,CASSLLHGRNTGELFF
TRBV20-1,TRBD2,once,TRBJ2-2,TGCAGTGCTAGAGTCCCGACTAGCGCCTGGAGGGGGGAGCTGTTTTTT,CSARVPTSAWRGELFF
TRBV18,.,.,TRBJ2-1,TGTGCCAGCTCACCAAGGATTAGCGCGAGTGAGCAGTTCTTC,CASSPRISASEQFF
TRBV2,.,.,TRBJ2-1,TGTGCCAGCAGGGCGGGTTTATCCTACAATGAGCAGTTCTTC,CASRAGLSYNEQFF
TRBV5-6,TRBD2,few,TRBJ2-1,TGTGCCAGCAGCTTGGTGCTAGCGGGATTTTCGGATGAGCAGTTCTTC,CASSLVLAGFSDEQFF
TRBV12-3/TRBV12-4,.,.,TRBJ1-1,TGTGCCAGCAGTCCGGGACAAAGGGCGTGGACTGAAGCTTTCTTT,CASSPGQRAWTEAFF
TRBV19,TRBD1,.,TRBJ2-3,TGTGCCAGTAGTATAACCACAGGGGGCCCAGATACGCAGTATTTT,CASSITTGGPDTQYF
TRBV6-5,.,.,TRBJ1-1,TGTGCCAGCAGTTACAGTCGTGGGGGTAGGTACACTGAAGCTTTCTTT,CASSYSRGGRYTEAFF
TRBV5-6,.,few,TRBJ1-4,TGTGCCAGCAGCAACGCAGGGGAAGTTCTAAATGAAAAACTGTTTTTT,CASSNAGEVLNEKLFF
TRBV24-1,.,.,TRBJ2-7,TGTGCCACCAGTGATGTCGACAGGTACGAGCAGTACTTC,CATSDVDRYEQYF
TRBV7-8,.,few,TRBJ1-3,TGTGCCAGCAGCCGTACTCCTTCGGCGGGAAACACCATATATTTT,CASSRTPSAGNTIYF
TRBV7-2,.,.,TRBJ2-7,TGTGCCAGCAGCTTAGGGACTATTCCCTACGAGCAGTACTTC,CASSLGTIPYEQYF
TRBV5-6,.,.,TRBJ1-1,TGTGCCAGCAGCTTGGAGCTAGGGCGCACTGAAGCTTTCTTT,CASSLELGRTEAFF
TRBV20-1,.,.,TRBJ2-2,TGCAGTGCTAGAGATCGAAGGGGAGGGAACACCGGGGAGCTGTTTTTT,CSARDRRGGNTGELFF
TRBV27,TRBD1,few,TRBJ2-6,TGTGCCAGCAGTCCCGTCCAGACAGGGGCTGGGGCCAACGTCCTGACTTTC,CASSPVQTGAGANVLTF